This TCR beta chain was recovered during a study of T cell responses to AZD1222 COVID-19 vaccine (dated by TCRdb to 2020 to 2023). At the level of the whole study: AZD1222 recipients whose second dose came at about 4 weeks and those whose second dose came at about 12 weeks were combined into one group, since spike-specific TCR depth and breadth did not differ between the two schedules. A total of roughly 240 trial participants underwent TCR sequencing, of whom approximately 210 received two doses of AZD1222 and some 26 received two doses of the MenACWY control vaccine. Trial participants were enrolled by age into subgroups of 18-55, 56-69 and 70-plus years, and around 150, 28 and 57 TCR-sequenced participants, respectively, were included in these subgroups.

Results the study describes overall, beyond this receptor: Reportedly, close to half of the unique spike-specific TCRs recognized epitopes lying outside the regions that are mutated in the B.1.351 and B.1.1.7 variants. Most participants were white British and females outnumbered males, and the authors suggested that clonal diversity may have been underestimated. The whole spike protein was spanned by vaccine-associated CD4 TCRs, and dominant responses were seen in regions 160-218 and 743-854. In the small 56-69-year group, the increase in depth fell short of significance, most likely because of low power. No day 14 peak-response samples were available, so repertoires were characterized only after the peak T cell response. A significant rise in spike-specific TCR breadth and depth was observed after two AZD1222 doses relative to day 0 and relative to MenACWY recipients. Conclusions about previously exposed vaccinees are limited because only a handful of AZD1222 recipients were SARS-CoV-2 seropositive at baseline.

On this clone: Its target antigen remains unknown. No base quality information exists; no much larger clone differs at one position.

CDR1 MNHEY and CDR2 SVGEGT were looked up in the germline V gene. Between the V and J ends, shortened by 6 bases and 0 bases respectively, the junction contains 15 bases. The CDR3 holds 16 amino acids from the cysteine to the phenylalanine. The entry retains the CDR3 DNA only, 48 bases that are in frame from base 1. The CDR3 regions of human TCRbeta chains were analyzed by immunosequencing. As for the authors' bioinformatics: TCRs in the repertoires were matched against a reference library of SARS-CoV-2-specific TCRs that had been generated with the MIRA antigen-specificity platform. Breadth was defined as the fraction of unique TCRs that were SARS-CoV-2-associated, and depth was defined as the fraction of total T cells that were SARS-CoV-2-associated. Each spike-specific TCR was assigned to its reactive spike region and to a CD4 or CD8 class using the MIRA data. Log10-transformed breadth and depth values were compared by one-way ANOVA with Sidak's multiple comparisons tests. TCRdb limited this immuneACCESS table to in-frame rearrangements with V and J called. A share of clones is missing; checked studies link under half to unresolved V genes, and the rest is unexplained. From that table come the V and J calls and clone size; the DNA was used to work out D and trimming. Recorded for this sample are more than 80,000 clones; roughly nine tenths of them occurred a single time. Around 5.1% of the sample goes to the ten largest clones.

The time point label, read with the paper, signifies: baseline before first vaccination. Samples from vaccinated people were obtained from the UK trials COV001 and COV002, which included a single-blind randomized controlled phase 2/3 trial of AZD1222 (ChAdOx1 nCoV-19) in healthy adults. Trial participant PBMC samples were collected at day 0 and day 28 after the second dose for TCRbeta chain sequencing. Recombination connected TRBV6-2 or TRBV6-3 to TRBJ1-5; the D gene cannot be resolved reliably. This specimen was peripheral blood, taken on day 0 of AZD1222 vaccination. The sequence came from an adult in good health. The DNA sequence follows: TGTGCCAGCAGCCCAGACCGTCTTCTTAGCAATCAGCCCCAGCATTTT. The resulting protein is CASSPDRLLSNQPQHF.